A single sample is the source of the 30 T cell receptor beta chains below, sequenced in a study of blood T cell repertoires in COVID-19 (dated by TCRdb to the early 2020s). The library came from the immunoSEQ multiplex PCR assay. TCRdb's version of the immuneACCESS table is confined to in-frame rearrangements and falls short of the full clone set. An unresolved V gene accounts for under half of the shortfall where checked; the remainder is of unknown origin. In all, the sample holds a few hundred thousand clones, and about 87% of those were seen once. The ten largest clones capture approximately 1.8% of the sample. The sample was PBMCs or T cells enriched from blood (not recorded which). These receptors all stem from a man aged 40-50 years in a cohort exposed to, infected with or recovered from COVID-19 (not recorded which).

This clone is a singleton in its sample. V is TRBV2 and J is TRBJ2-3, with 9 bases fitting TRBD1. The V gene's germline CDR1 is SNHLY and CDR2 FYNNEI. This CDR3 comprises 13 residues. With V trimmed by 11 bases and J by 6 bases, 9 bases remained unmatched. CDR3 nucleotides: TGTGCCTGGAAAAGGACAGGGGTGGATACGCAGTATTTT. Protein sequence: CAWKRTGVDTQYF. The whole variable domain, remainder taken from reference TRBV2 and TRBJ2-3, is EPEVTQTPSHQVTQMGQEVILRCVPISNHLYFYWYRQILGQKVEFLVSFYNNEISEKSEIFDDQFSVERPDGSNFTLKIRSTKLEDSAMYFCAWKRTGVDTQYFGPGTRLTVL.

CDR3 nucleotides: TGTGCCAGCTCACCCCTTGAAAAGGGTACAGGGGGCTACGAGCAGTACTTC. Protein sequence: CASSPLEKGTGGYEQYF. This chain connects TRBV18 to TRBJ2-7; 8 bases fit TRBD1. Trimming took 3 bases from V and 3 from J; bases not matched to a gene: 13. The CDR3 spans 17 residues. CDR1 is KGHSH and CDR2 is LQKENI in the germline V gene.

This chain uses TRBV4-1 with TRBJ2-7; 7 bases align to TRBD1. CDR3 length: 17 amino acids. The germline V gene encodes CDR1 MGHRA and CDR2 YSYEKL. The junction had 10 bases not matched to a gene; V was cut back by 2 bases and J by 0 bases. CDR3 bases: TGCGCCAGCAGCCAATCATCCGGGACAGAATTCTCCTACGAGCAGTACTTC. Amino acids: CASSQSSGTEFSYEQYF.

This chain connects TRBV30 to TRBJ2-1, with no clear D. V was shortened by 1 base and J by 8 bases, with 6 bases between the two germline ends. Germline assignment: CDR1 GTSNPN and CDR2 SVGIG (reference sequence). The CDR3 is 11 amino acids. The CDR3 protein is CAWSAIDEQFF. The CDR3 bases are TGTGCCTGGAGTGCTATCGATGAGCAGTTCTTC.

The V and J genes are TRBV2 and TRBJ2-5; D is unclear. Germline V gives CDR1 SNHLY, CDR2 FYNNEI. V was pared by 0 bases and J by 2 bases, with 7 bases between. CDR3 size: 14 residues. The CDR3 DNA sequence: TGTGCCAGCAGTGAAGCGAGTCGGCAAGAGACCCAGTACTTC. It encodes CASSEASRQETQYF.

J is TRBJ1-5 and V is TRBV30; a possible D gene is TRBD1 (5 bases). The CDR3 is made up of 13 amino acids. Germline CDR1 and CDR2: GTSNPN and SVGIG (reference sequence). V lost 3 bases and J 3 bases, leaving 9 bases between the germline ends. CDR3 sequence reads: CAWSHRNNQPQHF. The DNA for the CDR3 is TGTGCCTGGAGCCACAGGAACAATCAGCCCCAGCATTTT.

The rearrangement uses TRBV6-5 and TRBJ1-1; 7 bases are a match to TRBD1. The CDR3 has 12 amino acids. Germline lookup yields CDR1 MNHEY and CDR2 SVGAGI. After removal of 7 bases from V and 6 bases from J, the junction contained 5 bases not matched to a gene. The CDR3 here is CASINRGAEAFF. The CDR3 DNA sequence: TGTGCCAGCATAAACAGGGGCGCTGAAGCTTTCTTT.

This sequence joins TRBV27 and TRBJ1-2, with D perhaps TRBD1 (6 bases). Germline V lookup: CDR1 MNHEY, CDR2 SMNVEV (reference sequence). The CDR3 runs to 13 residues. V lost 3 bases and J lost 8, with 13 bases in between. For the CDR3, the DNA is TGTGCCAGCAGTTTCCCACAGGGATACGGCTACACCTTC. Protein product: CASSFPQGYGYTF.

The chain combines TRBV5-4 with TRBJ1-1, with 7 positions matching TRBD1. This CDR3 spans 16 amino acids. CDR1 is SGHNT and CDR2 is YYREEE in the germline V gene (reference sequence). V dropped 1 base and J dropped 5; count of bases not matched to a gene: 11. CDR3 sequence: CASSLMATGKETEAFF. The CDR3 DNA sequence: TGTGCCAGCAGCTTGATGGCGACAGGGAAAGAAACTGAAGCTTTCTTT.

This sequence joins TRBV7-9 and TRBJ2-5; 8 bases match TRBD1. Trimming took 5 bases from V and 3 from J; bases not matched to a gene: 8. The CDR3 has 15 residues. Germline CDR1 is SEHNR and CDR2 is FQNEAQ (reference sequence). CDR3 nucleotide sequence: TGTGCCAGCAGCCGCAGGGACAGGAGGGAAGAGACCCAGTACTTC. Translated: CASSRRDRREETQYF.

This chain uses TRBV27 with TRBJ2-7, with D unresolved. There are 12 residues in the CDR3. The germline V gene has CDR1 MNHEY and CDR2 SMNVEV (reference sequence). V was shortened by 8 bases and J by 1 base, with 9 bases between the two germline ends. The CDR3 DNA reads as TGTGCCAGCGGTAGAGTTTCCTACGAGCAGTACTTC. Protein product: CASGRVSYEQYF.

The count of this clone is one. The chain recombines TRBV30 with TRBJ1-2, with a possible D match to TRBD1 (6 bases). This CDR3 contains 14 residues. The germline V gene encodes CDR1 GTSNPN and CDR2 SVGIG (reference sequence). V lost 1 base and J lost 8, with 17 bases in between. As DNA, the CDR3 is TGTGCCTGGAGTGCGGGGAGGGGGTCGCGGGGCTACACCTTC. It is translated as CAWSAGRGSRGYTF.

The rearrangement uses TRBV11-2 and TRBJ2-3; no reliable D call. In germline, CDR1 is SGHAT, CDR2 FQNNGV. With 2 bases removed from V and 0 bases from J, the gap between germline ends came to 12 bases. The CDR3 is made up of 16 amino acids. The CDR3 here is CASSLNSARSTDTQYF. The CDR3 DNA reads TGTGCCAGCAGCTTAAATTCGGCTAGGAGCACAGATACGCAGTATTTT.

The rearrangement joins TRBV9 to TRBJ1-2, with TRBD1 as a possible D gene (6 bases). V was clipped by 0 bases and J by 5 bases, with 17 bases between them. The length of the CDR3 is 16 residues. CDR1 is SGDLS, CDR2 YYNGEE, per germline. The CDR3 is CASSVEDSLGTYGYTF. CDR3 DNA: TGTGCCAGCAGCGTAGAGGACAGTTTAGGGACGTATGGCTACACCTTC.

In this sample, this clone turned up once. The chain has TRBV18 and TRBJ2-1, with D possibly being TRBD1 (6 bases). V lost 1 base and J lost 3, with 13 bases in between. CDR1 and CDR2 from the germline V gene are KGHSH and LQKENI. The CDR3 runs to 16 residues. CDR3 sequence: CASSPQGGPNYNEQFF. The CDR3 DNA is TGTGCCAGCTCACCACAAGGGGGACCAAACTACAATGAGCAGTTCTTC.

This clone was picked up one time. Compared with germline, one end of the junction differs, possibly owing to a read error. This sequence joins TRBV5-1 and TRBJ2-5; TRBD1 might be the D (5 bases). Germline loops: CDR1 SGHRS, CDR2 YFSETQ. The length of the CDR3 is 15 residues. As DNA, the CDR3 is TGCGCCAGCAACTTGGGGCTAGGGGTCCAAGAGACCCAGTACTTC. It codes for CASNLGLGVQETQYF.

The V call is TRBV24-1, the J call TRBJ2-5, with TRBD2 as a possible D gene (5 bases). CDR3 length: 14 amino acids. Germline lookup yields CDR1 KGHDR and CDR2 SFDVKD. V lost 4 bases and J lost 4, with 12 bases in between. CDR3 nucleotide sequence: TGTGCCACCAGTGACTCGAGGGCTTTAGAGACCCAGTACTTC. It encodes CATSDSRALETQYF.

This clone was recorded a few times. CDR3 region: CASSDGILAKNIQYF. CDR3 bases: TGTGCCAGCAGTGATGGCATTCTAGCCAAAAACATTCAGTACTTC. The chain couples TRBV2 to TRBJ2-4; D call uncertain. With 3 bases removed from V and 0 bases from J, the gap between germline ends came to 9 bases. Germline V gene lookup returns CDR1 SNHLY and CDR2 FYNNEI. The CDR3 consists of 15 residues.

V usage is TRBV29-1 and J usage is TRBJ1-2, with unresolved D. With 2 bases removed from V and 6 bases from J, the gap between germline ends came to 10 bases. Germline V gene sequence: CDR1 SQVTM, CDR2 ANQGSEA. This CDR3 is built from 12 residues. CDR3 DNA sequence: TGCAGCGTTGAACCTTGGCAGGATGGCTACACCTTC. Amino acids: CSVEPWQDGYTF.

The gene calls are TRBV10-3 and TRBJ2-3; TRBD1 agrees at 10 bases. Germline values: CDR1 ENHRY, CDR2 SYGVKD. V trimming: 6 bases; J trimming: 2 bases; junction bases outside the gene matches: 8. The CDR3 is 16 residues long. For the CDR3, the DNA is TGTGCCATCAGGCTCGGGACAGGGGTATTCACAGATACGCAGTATTTT. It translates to CAIRLGTGVFTDTQYF.

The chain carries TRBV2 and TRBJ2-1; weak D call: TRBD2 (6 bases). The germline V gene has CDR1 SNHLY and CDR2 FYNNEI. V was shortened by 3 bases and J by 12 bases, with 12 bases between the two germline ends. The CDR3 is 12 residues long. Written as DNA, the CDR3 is TGTGCCAGCAGTGAGGAACGGGACTCGCAGTTCTTC. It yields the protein CASSEERDSQFF. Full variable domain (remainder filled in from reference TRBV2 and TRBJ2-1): EPEVTQTPSHQVTQMGQEVILRCVPISNHLYFYWYRQILGQKVEFLVSFYNNEISEKSEIFDDQFSVERPDGSNFTLKIRSTKLEDSAMYFCASSEERDSQFFGPGTRLTVL.

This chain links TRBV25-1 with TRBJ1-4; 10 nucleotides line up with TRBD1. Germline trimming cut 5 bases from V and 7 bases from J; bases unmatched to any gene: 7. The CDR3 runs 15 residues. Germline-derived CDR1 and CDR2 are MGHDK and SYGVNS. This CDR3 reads CASSSRDRGTEKLFF. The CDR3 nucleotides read TGTGCCAGCAGTTCCCGGGACAGGGGAACTGAAAAACTGTTTTTT.

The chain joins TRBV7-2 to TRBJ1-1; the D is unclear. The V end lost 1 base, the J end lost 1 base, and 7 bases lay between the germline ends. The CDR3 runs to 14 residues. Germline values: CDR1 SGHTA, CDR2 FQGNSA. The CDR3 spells CASSLVTGNTEAFF. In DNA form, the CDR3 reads TGTGCCAGCAGCTTAGTAACGGGGAACACTGAAGCTTTCTTT.

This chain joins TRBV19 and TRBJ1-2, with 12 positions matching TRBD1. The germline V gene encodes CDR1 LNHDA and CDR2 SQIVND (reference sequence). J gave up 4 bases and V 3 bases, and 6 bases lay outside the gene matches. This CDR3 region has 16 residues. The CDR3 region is CASSIGGTGGAYGYTF. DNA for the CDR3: TGTGCCAGTAGTATCGGAGGGACAGGGGGCGCCTATGGCTACACCTTC. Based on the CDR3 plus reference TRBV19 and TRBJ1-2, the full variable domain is DGGITQSPKYLFRKEGQNVTLSCEQNLNHDAMYWYRQDPGQGLRLIYYSQIVNDFQKGDIAEGYSVSREKKESFPLTVTSAQKNPTAFYLCASSIGGTGGAYGYTFGSGTRLTVV.

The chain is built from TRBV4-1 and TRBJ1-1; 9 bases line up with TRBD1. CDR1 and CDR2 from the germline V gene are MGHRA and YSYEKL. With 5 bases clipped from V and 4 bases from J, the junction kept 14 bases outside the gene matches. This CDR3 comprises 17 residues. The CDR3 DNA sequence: TGCGCCAGCAGCTTACTAACAGGGGGCTCGTATGGCACTGAAGCTTTCTTT. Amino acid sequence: CASSLLTGGSYGTEAFF.

The CDR3 sequence: CSATVNTEAFF. CDR3 sequence (DNA): TGCAGCGCGACGGTGAACACTGAAGCTTTCTTT. The chain has TRBV29-1 and TRBJ1-1; D unclear. The CDR3 length is 11 residues. Germline CDR1 and CDR2: SQVTM and ANQGSEA. The V gene lost 7 bases and the J gene lost 0 bases, with 6 bases spanning the gap.

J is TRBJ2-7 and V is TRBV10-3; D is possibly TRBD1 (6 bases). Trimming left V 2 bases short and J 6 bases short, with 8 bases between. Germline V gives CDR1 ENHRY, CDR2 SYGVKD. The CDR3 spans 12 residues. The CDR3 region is CAISETGLEQYF. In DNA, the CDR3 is TGTGCCATCAGTGAGACAGGGCTCGAGCAGTACTTC.

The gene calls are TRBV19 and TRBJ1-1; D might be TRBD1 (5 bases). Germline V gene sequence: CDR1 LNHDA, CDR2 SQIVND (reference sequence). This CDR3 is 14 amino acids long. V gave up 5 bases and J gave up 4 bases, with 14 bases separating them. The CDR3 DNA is TGTGCCAGTAGTCCCGGGACTAAAGGCACTGAAGCTTTCTTT. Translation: CASSPGTKGTEAFF.

As DNA, the CDR3 is TGCAGCGCTGCTACCATGAACACTGAAGCTTTCTTT. This translates into CSAATMNTEAFF. The chain links TRBV29-1 to TRBJ1-1, with D unresolved. CDR1 SQVTM and CDR2 ANQGSEA come from the germline V gene. V was pared by 7 bases and J by 0 bases, with 9 bases between. The CDR3 has 12 residues.

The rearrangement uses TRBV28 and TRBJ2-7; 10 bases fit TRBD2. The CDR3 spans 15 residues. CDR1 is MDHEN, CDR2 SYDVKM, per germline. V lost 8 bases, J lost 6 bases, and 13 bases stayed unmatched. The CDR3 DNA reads TGTGCCAGCTCCGAGGGGGTAGCGGGAGGCGGCGAGCAGTACTTC. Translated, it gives CASSEGVAGGGEQYF.